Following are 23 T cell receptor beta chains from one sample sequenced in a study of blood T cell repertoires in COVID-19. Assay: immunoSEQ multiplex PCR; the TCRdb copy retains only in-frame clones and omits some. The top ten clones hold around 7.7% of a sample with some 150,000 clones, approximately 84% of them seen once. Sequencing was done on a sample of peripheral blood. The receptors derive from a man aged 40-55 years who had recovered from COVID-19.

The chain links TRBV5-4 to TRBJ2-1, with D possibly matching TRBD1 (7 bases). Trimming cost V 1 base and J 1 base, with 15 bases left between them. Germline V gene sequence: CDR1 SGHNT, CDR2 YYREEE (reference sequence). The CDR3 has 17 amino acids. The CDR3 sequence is CASSLRPGGLSYNEQFF. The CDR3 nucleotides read TGTGCCAGCAGCTTGCGGCCAGGGGGGTTATCCTACAATGAGCAGTTCTTC.

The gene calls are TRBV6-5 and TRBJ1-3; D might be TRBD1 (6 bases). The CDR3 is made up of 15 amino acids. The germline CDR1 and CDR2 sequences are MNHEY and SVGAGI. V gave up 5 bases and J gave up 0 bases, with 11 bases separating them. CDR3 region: CASSPGDLSGNTIYF. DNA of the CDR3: TGTGCCAGCAGTCCAGGGGATCTCTCTGGAAACACCATATATTTT.

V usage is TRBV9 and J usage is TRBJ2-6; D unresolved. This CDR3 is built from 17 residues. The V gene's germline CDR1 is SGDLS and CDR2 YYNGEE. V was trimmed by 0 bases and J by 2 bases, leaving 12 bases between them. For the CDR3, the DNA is TGTGCCAGCAGCGTAGCTACGGGTTCAGCTGGGGCCAACGTCCTGACTTTC. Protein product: CASSVATGSAGANVLTF.

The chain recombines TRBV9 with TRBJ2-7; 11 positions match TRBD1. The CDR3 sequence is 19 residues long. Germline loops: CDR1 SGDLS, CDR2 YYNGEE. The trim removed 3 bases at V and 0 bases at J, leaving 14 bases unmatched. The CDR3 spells CASSARGTGGTTSSYEQYF. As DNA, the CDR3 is TGTGCCAGCAGCGCCCGTGGGACAGGGGGTACTACTAGCTCCTACGAGCAGTACTTC.

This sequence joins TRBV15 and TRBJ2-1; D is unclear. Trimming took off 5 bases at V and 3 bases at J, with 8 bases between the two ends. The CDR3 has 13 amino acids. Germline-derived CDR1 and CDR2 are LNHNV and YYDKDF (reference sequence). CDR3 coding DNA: TGTGCCACCAGCGAGATGAACTACAATGAGCAGTTCTTC. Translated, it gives CATSEMNYNEQFF.

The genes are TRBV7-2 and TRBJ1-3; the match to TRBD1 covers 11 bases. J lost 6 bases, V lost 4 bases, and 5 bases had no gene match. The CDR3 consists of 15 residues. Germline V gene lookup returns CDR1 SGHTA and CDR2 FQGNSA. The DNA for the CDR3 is TGTGCCAGCAGCTCGGACAGGGGGCTGGAAAACACCATATATTTT. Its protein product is CASSSDRGLENTIYF.

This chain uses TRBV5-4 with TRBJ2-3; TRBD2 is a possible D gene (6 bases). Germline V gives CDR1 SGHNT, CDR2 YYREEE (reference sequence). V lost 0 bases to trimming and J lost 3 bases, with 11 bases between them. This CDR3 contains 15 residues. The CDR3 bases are TGTGCCAGCAGCTTGGGGGGCGGAGGGACAGATACGCAGTATTTT. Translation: CASSLGGGGTDTQYF.

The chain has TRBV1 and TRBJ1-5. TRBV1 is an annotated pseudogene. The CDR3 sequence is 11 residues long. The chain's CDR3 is CTSPPGQPQHF. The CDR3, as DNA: TGCACCAGCCCCCCGGGTCAGCCCCAGCATTTT.

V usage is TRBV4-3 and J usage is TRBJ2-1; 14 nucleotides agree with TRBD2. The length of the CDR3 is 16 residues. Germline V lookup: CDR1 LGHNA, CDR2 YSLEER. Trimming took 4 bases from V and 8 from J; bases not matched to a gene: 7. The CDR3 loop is CASSRAGTSGSYEQFF. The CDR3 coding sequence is TGCGCCAGCAGCCGAGCAGGGACTAGCGGGAGTTATGAGCAGTTCTTC.

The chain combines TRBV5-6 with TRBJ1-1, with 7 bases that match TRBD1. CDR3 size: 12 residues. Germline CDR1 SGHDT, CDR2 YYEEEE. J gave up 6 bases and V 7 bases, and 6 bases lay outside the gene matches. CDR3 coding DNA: TGTGCCAGCGGAGCAGGGACAGCTGAAGCTTTCTTT. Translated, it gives CASGAGTAEAFF. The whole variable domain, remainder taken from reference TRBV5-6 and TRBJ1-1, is DAGVTQSPTHLIKTRGQQVTLRCSPKSGHDTVSWYQQALGQGPQFIFQYYEEEERQRGNFPDRFSGHQFPNYSSELNVNALLLGDSALYLCASGAGTAEAFFGQGTRLTVV.

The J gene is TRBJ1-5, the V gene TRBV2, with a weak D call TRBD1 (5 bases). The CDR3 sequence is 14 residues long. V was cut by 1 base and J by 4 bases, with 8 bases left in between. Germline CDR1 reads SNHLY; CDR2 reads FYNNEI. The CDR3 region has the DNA TGTGCCAGCAGTGAAGGGGACTTTAATCAGCCCCAGCATTTT. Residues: CASSEGDFNQPQHF. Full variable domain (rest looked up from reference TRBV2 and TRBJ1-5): EPEVTQTPSHQVTQMGQEVILRCVPISNHLYFYWYRQILGQKVEFLVSFYNNEISEKSEIFDDQFSVERPDGSNFTLKIRSTKLEDSAMYFCASSEGDFNQPQHFGDGTRLSIL.

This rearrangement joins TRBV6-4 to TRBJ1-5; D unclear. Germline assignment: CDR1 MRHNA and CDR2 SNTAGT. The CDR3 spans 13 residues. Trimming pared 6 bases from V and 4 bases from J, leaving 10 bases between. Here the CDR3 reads CASSFSVNQPQHF. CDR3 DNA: TGTGCCAGCAGCTTCAGCGTTAATCAGCCCCAGCATTTT.

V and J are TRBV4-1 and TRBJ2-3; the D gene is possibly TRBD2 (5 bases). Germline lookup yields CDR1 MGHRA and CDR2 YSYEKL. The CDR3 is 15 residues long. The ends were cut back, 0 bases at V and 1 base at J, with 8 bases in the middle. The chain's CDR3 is CASSQDRGGTDTQYF. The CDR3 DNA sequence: TGCGCCAGCAGCCAAGATCGGGGTGGCACAGATACGCAGTATTTT.

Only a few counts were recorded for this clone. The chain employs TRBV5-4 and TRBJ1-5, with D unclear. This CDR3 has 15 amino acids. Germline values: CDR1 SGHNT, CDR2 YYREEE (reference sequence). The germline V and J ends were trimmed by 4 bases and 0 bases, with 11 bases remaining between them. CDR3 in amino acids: CASSPTGYSNQPQHF. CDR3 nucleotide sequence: TGTGCCAGCAGCCCCACTGGTTATAGCAATCAGCCCCAGCATTTT. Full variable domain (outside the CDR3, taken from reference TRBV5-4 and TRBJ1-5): ETGVTQSPTHLIKTRGQQVTLRCSSQSGHNTVSWYQQALGQGPQFIFQYYREEENGRGNFPPRFSGLQFPNYSSELNVNALELDDSALYLCASSPTGYSNQPQHFGDGTRLSIL.

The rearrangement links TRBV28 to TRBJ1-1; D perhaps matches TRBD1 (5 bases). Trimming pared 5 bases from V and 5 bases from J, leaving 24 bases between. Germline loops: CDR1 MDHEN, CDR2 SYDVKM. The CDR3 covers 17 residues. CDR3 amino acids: CASSAGLRQPIKTEAFF. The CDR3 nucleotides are TGTGCCAGCAGTGCGGGATTGAGACAGCCCATTAAGACTGAAGCTTTCTTT.

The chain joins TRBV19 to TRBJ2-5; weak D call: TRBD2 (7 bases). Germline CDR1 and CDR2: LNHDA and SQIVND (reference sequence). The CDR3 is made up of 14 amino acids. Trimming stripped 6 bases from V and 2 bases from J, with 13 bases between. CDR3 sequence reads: CASRGGALQETQYF. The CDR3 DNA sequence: TGTGCCAGTAGAGGGGGGGCTTTACAAGAGACCCAGTACTTC.

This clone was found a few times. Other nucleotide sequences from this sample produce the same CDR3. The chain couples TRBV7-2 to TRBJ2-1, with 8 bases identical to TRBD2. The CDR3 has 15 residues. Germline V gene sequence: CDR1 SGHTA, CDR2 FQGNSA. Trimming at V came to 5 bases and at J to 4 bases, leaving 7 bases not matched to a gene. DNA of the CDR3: TGTGCCAGCAGCCTCCGGGAGGGATCATACAATGAGCAGTTCTTC. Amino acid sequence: CASSLREGSYNEQFF.

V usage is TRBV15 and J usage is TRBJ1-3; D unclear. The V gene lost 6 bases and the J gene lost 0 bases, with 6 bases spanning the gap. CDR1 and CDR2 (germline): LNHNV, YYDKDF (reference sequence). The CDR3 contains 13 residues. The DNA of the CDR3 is TGTGCCACCAGATCTTCCTCTGGAAACACCATATATTTT. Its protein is CATRSSSGNTIYF.

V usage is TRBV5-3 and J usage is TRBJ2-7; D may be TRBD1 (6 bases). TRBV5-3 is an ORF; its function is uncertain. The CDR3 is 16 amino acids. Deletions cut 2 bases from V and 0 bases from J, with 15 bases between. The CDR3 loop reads CARSFQLTGSSYEQYF. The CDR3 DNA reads TGTGCCAGAAGCTTTCAATTAACAGGGAGCTCCTACGAGCAGTACTTC.

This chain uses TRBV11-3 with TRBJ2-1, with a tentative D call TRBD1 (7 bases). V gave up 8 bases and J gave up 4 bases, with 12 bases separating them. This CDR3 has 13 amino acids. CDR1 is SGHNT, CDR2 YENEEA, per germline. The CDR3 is CASAAGGYNEQFF. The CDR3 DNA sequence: TGTGCCAGCGCCGCAGGGGGGTACAATGAGCAGTTCTTC. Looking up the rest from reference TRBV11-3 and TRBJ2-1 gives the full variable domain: EAGVVQSPRYKIIEKKQPVAFWCNPISGHNTLYWYLQNLGQGPELLIRYENEEAVDDSQLPKDRFSAERLKGVDSTLKIQPAELGDSAVYLCASAAGGYNEQFFGPGTRLTVL.

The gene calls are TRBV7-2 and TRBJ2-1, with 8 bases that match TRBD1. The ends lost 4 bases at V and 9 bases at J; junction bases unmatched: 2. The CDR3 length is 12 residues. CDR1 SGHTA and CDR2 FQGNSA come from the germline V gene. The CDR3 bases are TGTGCCAGCAGCTCTACAGGGGGTGAGCAGTTCTTC. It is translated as CASSSTGGEQFF.

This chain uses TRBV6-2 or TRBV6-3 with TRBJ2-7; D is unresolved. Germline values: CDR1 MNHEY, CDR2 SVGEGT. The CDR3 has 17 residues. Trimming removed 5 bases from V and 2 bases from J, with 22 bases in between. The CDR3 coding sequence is TGTGCCAGCAGTGAGTCCCAGACTTTTAAGATAACCTACGAGCAGTACTTC. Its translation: CASSESQTFKITYEQYF.

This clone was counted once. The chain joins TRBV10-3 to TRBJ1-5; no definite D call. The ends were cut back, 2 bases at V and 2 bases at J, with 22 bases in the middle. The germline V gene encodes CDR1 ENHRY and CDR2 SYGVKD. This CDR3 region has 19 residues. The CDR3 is CAISEKDTKRPWGNQPQHF. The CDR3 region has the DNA TGTGCCATCAGTGAGAAAGACACAAAACGGCCTTGGGGCAATCAGCCCCAGCATTTT.